A single sample is the source of the 8 T cell receptor beta chains below, sequenced in a study of blood T cell repertoires in COVID-19. The protocol was immunoSEQ multiplex PCR, while the TCRdb copy is restricted to in-frame clones and leaves out a portion. The table has 410,000 or so clones, approximately 91% seen once; the top ten hold under 2%. Sequences were obtained from peripheral blood. Receptor source: a middle-aged woman with COVID-19, enrolled during active disease.

The chain recombines TRBV28 with TRBJ1-4; 8 positions agree with TRBD1. CDR3 length: 14 residues. The V segment lost 5 bases and the J segment 8 bases; nucleotides outside the gene matches: 7. CDR1 is MDHEN and CDR2 is SYDVKM in the germline V gene. CDR3 DNA sequence: TGTGCCAGCAGTCCTCAGGGGGCTGAGGAAAAACTGTTTTTT. Amino acid sequence: CASSPQGAEEKLFF. Using reference TRBV28 and TRBJ1-4 for the parts outside the CDR3, the full variable domain is DVKVTQSSRYLVKRTGEKVFLECVQDMDHENMFWYRQDPGLGLRLIYFSYDVKMKEKGDIPEGYSVSREKKERFSLILESASTNQTSMYLCASSPQGAEEKLFFGSGTQLSVL.

V usage is TRBV5-1 and J usage is TRBJ2-1; 10 positions agree with TRBD2. Germline V gene data show CDR1 as SGHRS and CDR2 as YFSETQ. This CDR3 has 16 amino acids. The trim removed 3 bases at V and 0 bases at J, leaving 3 bases unmatched. Written as DNA, the CDR3 is TGCGCCAGCAGCTCTAGCGGGAGTACCTCCTACAATGAGCAGTTCTTC. This gives the protein CASSSSGSTSYNEQFF.

V usage is TRBV12-3 or TRBV12-4 and J usage is TRBJ1-1; D is perhaps TRBD1 (5 bases). Trimming cost V 7 bases and J 2 bases, with 11 bases left between them. The CDR3 spans 13 residues. The DNA of the CDR3 is TGTGCCAGCAAAAGGGGACTCAACACTGAAGCTTTCTTT. Translated, it gives CASKRGLNTEAFF.

This chain uses TRBV14 with TRBJ1-1; tentatively, D is TRBD1 (6 bases). The CDR3 length is 15 residues. V was clipped by 0 bases and J by 4 bases, with 12 bases between them. CDR1 is SGHDN, CDR2 FVKESK, per germline. The CDR3 sequence: CASSQDRVRGTEAFF. CDR3 DNA: TGTGCCAGCAGCCAAGATCGGGTCAGGGGCACTGAAGCTTTCTTT.

This chain uses TRBV11-1 with TRBJ2-2, with 10 bases aligning to TRBD1. CDR1 and CDR2 from the germline V gene are SGHAT and FQDESV (reference sequence). The trim removed 5 bases at V and 7 bases at J, leaving 7 bases unmatched. The CDR3 loop spans 15 amino acids. The DNA of the CDR3 is TGTGCCAGCAGCAATGACAGGGGGCGTAACGGGGAGCTGTTTTTT. Translating it yields CASSNDRGRNGELFF.

V usage is TRBV28 and J usage is TRBJ1-1; maybe TRBD1 (5 bases). This CDR3 comprises 15 residues. V was pared by 5 bases and J by 0 bases, with 13 bases between. The germline CDR1 and CDR2 sequences are MDHEN and SYDVKM. CDR3 coding DNA: TGTGCCAGCAGTGGGGCCCTAGGACTGAACACTGAAGCTTTCTTT. Encoded protein: CASSGALGLNTEAFF.

This clone has just one count. V gene TRBV20-1 combines with J gene TRBJ1-1, with 7 bases identical to TRBD1. The ends lost 3 bases at V and 0 bases at J; junction bases unmatched: 7. CDR3 length: 15 residues. From germline, CDR1 is DFQATT and CDR2 SNEGSKA (reference sequence). CDR3 in DNA: TGCAGTGCTAGTAAAGGGGGACAGATGAACACTGAAGCTTTCTTT. Its translation is CSASKGGQMNTEAFF.

A single count supports this clone. The chain has TRBV5-1 and TRBJ2-3, with 8 bases lining up with TRBD2. The CDR3 length is 16 residues. CDR1 is SGHRS, CDR2 YFSETQ, per germline. Trimming took 0 bases from V and 1 from J; bases not matched to a gene: 4. The CDR3 coding sequence is TGCGCCAGCAGCTTGGTTGGGGGACTAGGCACAGATACGCAGTATTTT. Its protein product is CASSLVGGLGTDTQYF.